This T cell receptor (beta chain) is drawn from a study of T cell changes during pregnancy in multiple sclerosis. Germline assignment: CDR1 GTSNPN and CDR2 SVGIG (reference sequence). The CDR3 has 12 amino acids. Trimming removed 7 bases from V and 2 bases from J, with 8 bases in between. TCRdb's table, derived via immunoSEQ multiplex PCR, lists solely in-frame clones and lacks some. Seen here are about 80,000 clones, around 90% observed once, and the top ten hold around 1.4%. The sequencing here drew on peripheral blood, taken before pregnancy. This TCR was sampled from a female donor with multiple sclerosis, enrolled in a pregnancy study. The chain is built from TRBV30 and TRBJ2-2; D perhaps matches TRBD1 (6 bases). CDR3 sequence: CALGGNTGELFF. CDR3 DNA sequence: TGTGCCTTAGGGGGTAACACCGGGGAGCTGTTTTTT.